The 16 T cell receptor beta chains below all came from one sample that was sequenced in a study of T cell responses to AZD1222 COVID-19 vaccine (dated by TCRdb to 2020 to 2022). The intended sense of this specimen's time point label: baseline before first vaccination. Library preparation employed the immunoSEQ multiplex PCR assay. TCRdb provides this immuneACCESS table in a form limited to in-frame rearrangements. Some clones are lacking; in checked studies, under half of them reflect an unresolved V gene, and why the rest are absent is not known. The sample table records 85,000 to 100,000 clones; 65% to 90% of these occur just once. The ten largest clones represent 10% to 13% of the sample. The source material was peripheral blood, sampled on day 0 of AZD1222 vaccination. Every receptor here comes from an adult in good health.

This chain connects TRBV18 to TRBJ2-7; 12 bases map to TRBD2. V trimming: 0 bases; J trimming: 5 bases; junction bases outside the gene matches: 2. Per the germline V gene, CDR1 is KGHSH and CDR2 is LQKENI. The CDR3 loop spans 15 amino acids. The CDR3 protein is CASSPPTSGGNEQYF. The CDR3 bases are TGTGCCAGCTCACCACCGACTAGCGGGGGCAACGAGCAGTACTTC.

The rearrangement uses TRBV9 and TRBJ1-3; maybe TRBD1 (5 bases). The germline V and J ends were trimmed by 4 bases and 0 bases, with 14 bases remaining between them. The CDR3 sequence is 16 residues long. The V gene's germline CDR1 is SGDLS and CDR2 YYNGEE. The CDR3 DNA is TGTGCCAGCAGCCCCACGGGGGGTAACTCTGGAAACACCATATATTTT. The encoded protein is CASSPTGGNSGNTIYF. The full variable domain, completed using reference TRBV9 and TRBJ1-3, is DSGVTQTPKHLITATGQRVTLRCSPRSGDLSVYWYQQSLDQGLQFLIQYYNGEERAKGNILERFSAQQFPDLHSELNLSSLELGDSALYFCASSPTGGNSGNTIYFGEGSWLTVV.

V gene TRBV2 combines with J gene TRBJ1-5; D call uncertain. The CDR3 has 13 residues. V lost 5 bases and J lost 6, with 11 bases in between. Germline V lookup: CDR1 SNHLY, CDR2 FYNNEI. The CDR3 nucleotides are TGTGCCAGCAGTCTCGAAAACCGTCAGCCCCAGCATTTT. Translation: CASSLENRQPQHF.

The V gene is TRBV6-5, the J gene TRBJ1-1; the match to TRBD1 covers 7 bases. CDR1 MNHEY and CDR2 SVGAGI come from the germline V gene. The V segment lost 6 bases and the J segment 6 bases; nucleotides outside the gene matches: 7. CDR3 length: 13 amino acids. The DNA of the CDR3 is TGTGCCAGCAGGCAAACAGGGGTCCCTGAAGCTTTCTTT. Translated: CASRQTGVPEAFF.

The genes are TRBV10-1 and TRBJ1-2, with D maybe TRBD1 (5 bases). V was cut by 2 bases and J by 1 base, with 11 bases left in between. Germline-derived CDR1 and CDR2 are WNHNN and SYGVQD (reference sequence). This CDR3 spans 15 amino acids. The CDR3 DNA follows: TGCGCCAGCAGTGAGGGGGACGGGATTAACTATGGCTACACCTTC. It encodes CASSEGDGINYGYTF.

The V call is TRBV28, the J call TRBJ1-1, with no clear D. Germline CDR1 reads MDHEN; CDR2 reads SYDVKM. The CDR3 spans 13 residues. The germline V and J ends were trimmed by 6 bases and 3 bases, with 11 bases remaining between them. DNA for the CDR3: TGTGCCAGCAGGGCTCCTGTCGACACTGAAGCTTTCTTT. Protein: CASRAPVDTEAFF.

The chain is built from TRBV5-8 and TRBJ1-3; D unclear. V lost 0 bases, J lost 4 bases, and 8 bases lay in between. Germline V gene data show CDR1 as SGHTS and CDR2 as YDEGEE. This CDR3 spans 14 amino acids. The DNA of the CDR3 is TGTGCCAGCAGCTTGGTGTACAGCGGAAACACCATATATTTT. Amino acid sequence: CASSLVYSGNTIYF. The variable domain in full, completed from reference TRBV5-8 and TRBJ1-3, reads EAGVTQSPTHLIKTRGQQATLRCSPISGHTSVYWYQQALGLGLQFLLWYDEGEERNRGNFPPRFSGRQFPNYSSELNVNALELEDSALYLCASSLVYSGNTIYFGEGSWLTVV.

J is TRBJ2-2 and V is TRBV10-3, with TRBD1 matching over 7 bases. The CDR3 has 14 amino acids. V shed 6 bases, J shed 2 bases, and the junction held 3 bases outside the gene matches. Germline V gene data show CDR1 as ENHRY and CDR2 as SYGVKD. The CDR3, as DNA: TGTGCCATCAGCACAGGGGTCAACACCGGGGAGCTGTTTTTT. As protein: CAISTGVNTGELFF.

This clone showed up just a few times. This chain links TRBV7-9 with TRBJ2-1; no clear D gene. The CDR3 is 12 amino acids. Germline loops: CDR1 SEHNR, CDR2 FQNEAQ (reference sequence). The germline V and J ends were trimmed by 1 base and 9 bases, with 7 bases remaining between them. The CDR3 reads CASSLGLREQFF. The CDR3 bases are TGTGCCAGCAGCTTAGGACTCCGTGAGCAGTTCTTC. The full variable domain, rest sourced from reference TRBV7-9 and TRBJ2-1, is DTGVSQNPRHKITKRGQNVTFRCDPISEHNRLYWYRQTLGQGPEFLTYFQNEAQLEKSRLLSDRFSAERPKGSFSTLEIQRTEQGDSAMYLCASSLGLREQFFGPGTRLTVL.

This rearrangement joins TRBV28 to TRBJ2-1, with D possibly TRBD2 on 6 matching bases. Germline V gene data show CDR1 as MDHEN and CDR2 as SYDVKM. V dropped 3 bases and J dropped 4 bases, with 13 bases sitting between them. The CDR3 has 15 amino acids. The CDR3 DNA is TGTGCCAGCAGTTTTACAAGCGGGTATTACAATGAGCAGTTCTTC. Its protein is CASSFTSGYYNEQFF. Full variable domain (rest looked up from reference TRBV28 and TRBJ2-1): DVKVTQSSRYLVKRTGEKVFLECVQDMDHENMFWYRQDPGLGLRLIYFSYDVKMKEKGDIPEGYSVSREKKERFSLILESASTNQTSMYLCASSFTSGYYNEQFFGPGTRLTVL.

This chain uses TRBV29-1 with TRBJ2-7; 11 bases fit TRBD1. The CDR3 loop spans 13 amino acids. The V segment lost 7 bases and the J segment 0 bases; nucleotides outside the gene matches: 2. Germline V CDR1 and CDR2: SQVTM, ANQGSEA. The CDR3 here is CSAGTGGSYEQYF. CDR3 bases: TGCAGCGCCGGGACAGGGGGCTCCTACGAGCAGTACTTC.

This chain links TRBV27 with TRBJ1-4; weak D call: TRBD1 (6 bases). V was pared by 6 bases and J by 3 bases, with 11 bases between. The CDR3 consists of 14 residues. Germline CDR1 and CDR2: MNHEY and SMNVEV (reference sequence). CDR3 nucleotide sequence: TGTGCCAGCAGCGGAGGGGGGTCTAATGAAAAACTGTTTTTT. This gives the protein CASSGGGSNEKLFF.

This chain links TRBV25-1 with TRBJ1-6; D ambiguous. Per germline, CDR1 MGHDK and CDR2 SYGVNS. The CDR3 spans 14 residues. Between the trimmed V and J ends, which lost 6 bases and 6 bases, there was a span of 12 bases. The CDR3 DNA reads TGTGCCAGCAGCGAACTGCGCTCTAATTCACCCCTCCACTTT. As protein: CASSELRSNSPLHF.

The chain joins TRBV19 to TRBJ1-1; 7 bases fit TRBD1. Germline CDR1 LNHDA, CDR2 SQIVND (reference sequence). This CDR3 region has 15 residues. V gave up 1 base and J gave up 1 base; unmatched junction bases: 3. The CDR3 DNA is TGTGCCAGTAGTATAGCCCGGACAGGGAACACTGAAGCTTTCTTT. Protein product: CASSIARTGNTEAFF.

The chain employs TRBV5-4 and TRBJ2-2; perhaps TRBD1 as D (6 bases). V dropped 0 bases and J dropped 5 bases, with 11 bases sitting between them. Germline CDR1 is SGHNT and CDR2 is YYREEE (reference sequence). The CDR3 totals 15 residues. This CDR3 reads CASSLDRVRTGELFF. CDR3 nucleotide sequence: TGTGCCAGCAGCTTGGACAGGGTACGGACCGGGGAGCTGTTTTTT.

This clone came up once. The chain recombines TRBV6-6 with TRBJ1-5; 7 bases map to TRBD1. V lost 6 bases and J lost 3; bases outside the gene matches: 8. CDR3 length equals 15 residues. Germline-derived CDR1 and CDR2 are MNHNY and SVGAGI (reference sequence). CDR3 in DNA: TGTGCCAGCAGCCCAGACAGGGCTCTCAATCAGCCCCAGCATTTT. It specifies CASSPDRALNQPQHF.